This TCR beta chain originates from a study of blood T cell repertoires in COVID-19. Sequencing was performed with immunoSEQ multiplex PCR; in TCRdb, only in-frame clones are kept and a portion is missing. The sample has 350,000 to 450,000 clones, roughly nine tenths seen once. V gave up 3 bases and J gave up 5 bases; unmatched junction bases: 5. This CDR3 has 14 residues. Germline CDR1 reads KGHSH; CDR2 reads LQKENI. In terms of age and location, participants ranged from roughly 18 to 89 years and lived in about 25 US areas. Participant-given clinical history determined each cohort assignment. Shortly before study entry, within 2 weeks, exposed participants had met a COVID-19 case.

Material: PBMCs or T cells enriched from blood (not recorded which). V usage is TRBV18 and J usage is TRBJ1-1, with 8 bases aligning to TRBD1. This TCR was sampled from a woman aged 40-49 years who had been exposed to COVID-19. CDR3 bases: TGTGCCAGCTCACCCCGGACAGGGCATACTGAAGCTTTCTTT. Protein product: CASSPRTGHTEAFF.